Here is one T cell receptor (beta chain) with its context. Its antigen specificity is not known. No clone much larger than this one lies a single base away; base qualities are absent. For the CD8 naive samples, CD45RO-negative cells were positively selected for CCR7, yielding a CD45RA+CCR7+ population from which TemRA cells were excluded. Donors were healthy HIV-negative adults with no recently reported acute infections or vaccinations. Every donor was a Caucasian adult living in Nashville, Tennessee, USA. After blood collection by leukapheresis, PBMCs were isolated using Ficoll-Histopaque density gradient centrifugation and then cryopreserved in the vapor phase of liquid nitrogen. Purity and quantity of every magnetically sorted T cell population were checked by analytical flow cytometry. Genomic DNA was isolated from every sorted fraction and measured by UV absorbance on a Nanodrop 2000c. This specimen belongs to a study of shared clonotypes between healthy human individuals (dated by TCRdb to the early 2020s). About the investigation overall: Three men and two women, aged 18 to 49 years, made up the cohort. For each donor, three plates each were used for CD4 naive and CD4 memory, two plates were used for CD8 naive, and one plate was used for CD8 memory. To estimate repertoire size and how much clonotype sharing occurs between individuals, the study deeply sequenced the blood TCR repertoires of roughly 5 healthy adults. Libraries were prepared and TCR repertoires were sequenced by different laboratories using diverse techniques, in order to increase sequencing depth and limit assay-specific biases. Between about 0.85 and 9.5 billion PBMCs per donor were obtained by leukapheresis. What the work shows at the level of the full study, not this receptor alone: Compared with non-shared clonotypes, the clonotypes found in all four sorted-subset donors had higher generation probabilities. Because the study included only a small number of donors, the genetic and exposure-history diversity represented was limited. Pairwise subsampling indicated that sequencing depth was expected to affect the degree of clonotype sharing among donors. Even with the large sequencing depth, rarefaction of the sorted-subset datasets indicated that sequencing was incomplete. Sampling was restricted to blood, and TCR repertoires in tissues likely differ from the TCR repertoires found in blood. Across a few donors, 5% to 6% of naive CD4, 3% to 4% of naive CD8, roughly 2.3% of memory CD4, and 0.4% to 0.45% of memory CD8 clonotypes were shared. Larger estimated clonotype richness was generally found for naive subsets than for memory subsets.

Using the deep immunoSEQ assay, TCR CDR3 regions were amplified from genomic DNA by multiplex PCR. For each cell subset, the extracted genomic DNA was distributed evenly across all wells of several immunoSEQ 96-well plates, and each plate served as one replicate. For sorted subsets, about 200 ng genomic DNA, equal to tens of thousands of T cell genomes, was loaded into each replicate PCR. Purified libraries were quantified with a Qubit 3.0 fluorometer, sized on a Bioanalyzer 2100, and re-quantified with the KAPA Library Quantification kit. Each immunoSEQ 96-well plate was sequenced on its own single-read 150-cycle Illumina NextSeq 550 flow cell. The authors' analysis ran thus. The immunoSEQ output contained only junctional sequences without quality scores, so filtering could not match that applied to full-length reads. Sequences were annotated with PyIR, a Python wrapper for IgBLAST v1.9, using IMGT germline references to assign V/J genes and CDR3. Reads were filtered out if the reads had weak V/J assignments (E-value above 1e-6), no CDR3, stop codons, out-of-frame junctions, or ambiguous translated residues. V3J clonotypes were defined as sequences sharing an identical inferred V gene, J gene, and CDR3 amino acid sequence. The percentage overlap between two repertoires was calculated by dividing the number of shared unique clonotypes by the size of the smaller repertoire. Repertoire richness was assessed with RTK rarefaction, the Chao1 estimator, and Recon v2.1 estimates of unobserved clonotypes. OLGA was used to compute generation probabilities for all TCRbeta clonotypes that the gDNA method yielded from a handful of donors. TCRdb took this table from immuneACCESS and kept in-frame rearrangements with V and J called. Such tables lack part of the clones; where checked against another copy, unresolved V genes explain under half of the gap, and the rest is unexplained. For V, J and clone size, that table is used; D and trimming come from the DNA. The sample table holds under 2,000,000 clones, of which approximately 94% were seen once. The ten biggest clones cover 1.2% of the sample.

The CDR3 runs 16 residues from the cysteine to the phenylalanine. Just CDR3 DNA is preserved here, 48 bases in frame from base 1. V is trimmed back by 6 bases and J by 8 bases, and the junction contains 15 bases that no gene match accounts for. Sequences MNHEY (CDR1) and SMNVEV (CDR2) are obtained from the germline V gene (reference sequence). This receptor was obtained from a man aged 18 to 35 in good health. What was sequenced was naive CD8+ T cells sorted from blood. The cell subset or site label corresponds to: CD45RA+CCR7+. The receptor chain draws on TRBV27 and TRBJ2-4; TRBD1 fits 8 bases in the junction. The CDR3 in this case is CASSPSTGEVFDIQYF. The nucleotide sequence is TGTGCCAGCAGCCCCTCGACAGGGGAAGTCTTCGACATTCAGTACTTC.